The 15 T cell receptor beta chains presented below share a single source sample, sequenced in a study of early T cells in non-severe SARS-CoV-2 infection. TCRdb used MiXCR to reprocess the 5' RACE reads, holding one entry per CDR3 protein. The sample comprises tens of thousands of distinct CDR3 sequences, over 10% of which are singletons, and roughly 1.4% rests with the top ten. Sequences were derived from whole blood, sampled at baseline. The source of these receptors is an adult who was a healthcare worker with PCR-confirmed SARS-CoV-2 infection or an uninfected control (not recorded which).

This chain connects TRBV5-6 to TRBJ2-7; TRBD2 aligns across 11 bases. The CDR3 is 15 amino acids. V lost 5 bases to trimming and J lost 1 base; unmatched junction nucleotides: 5. Germline V CDR1 and CDR2: SGHDT, YYEEEE. This CDR3 is CASRAGTSGSYEQYF. DNA of the CDR3: TGTGCCAGCAGGGCCGGGACTAGCGGATCCTACGAGCAGTACTTC.

This clonotype occurred many times. The CDR3 is CASSPILPSGSTDTQYF. As DNA, the CDR3 is TGTGCCAGCTCACCGATTCTACCTAGCGGAAGCACAGATACGCAGTATTTT. This rearrangement joins TRBV18 to TRBJ2-3, with TRBD2 matching 7 bases. The CDR3 contains 17 residues. Germline V CDR1 and CDR2: KGHSH, LQKENI. J was trimmed by 0 bases and V by 3 bases; bases with no gene match: 9.

This chain uses TRBV12-3 or TRBV12-4 with TRBJ2-3; the match to TRBD2 covers 9 bases. The CDR3 contains 21 residues. Trimming cost V 2 bases and J 0 bases; bases outside gene matches: 18. The DNA for the CDR3 is TGTGCCAGCAGTTTAAGTAGCGGGGGAACCGAAACTTTGCTAAGCACAGATACGCAGTATTTT. Protein: CASSLSSGGTETLLSTDTQYF.

The rearrangement joins TRBV20-1 to TRBJ1-2, with D possibly TRBD1 on 5 matching bases. The length of the CDR3 is 12 residues. The germline CDR1 and CDR2 sequences are DFQATT and SNEGSKA (reference sequence). V was cut by 4 bases and J by 6 bases, with 12 bases left in between. CDR3 amino acids: CSAKPRGDGYTF. CDR3 bases: TGCAGTGCTAAACCCAGAGGGGATGGCTACACCTTC.

The chain joins TRBV10-3 to TRBJ2-5, with 7 bases aligning to TRBD1. This CDR3 is built from 12 residues. Germline values: CDR1 ENHRY, CDR2 SYGVKD. V lost 8 bases to trimming and J lost 1 base; unmatched junction nucleotides: 1. The chain's CDR3 is CAIGTAQETQYF. In nucleotides, the CDR3 is TGTGCCATCGGGACAGCCCAAGAGACCCAGTACTTC.

This clonotype appeared many times. V is TRBV7-8 and J is TRBJ2-1; either TRBD1 or TRBD2 may fit D (8 bases each). Trimming removed 4 bases from V and 3 bases from J, with 22 bases in between. CDR1 and CDR2 (germline): SGHVS, FQNEAQ. CDR3 length equals 18 residues. CDR3 loop: CASSSDQGAGGFYNEQFF. In DNA form, the CDR3 reads TGTGCCAGCAGCTCCGACCAGGGGGCGGGAGGCTTCTACAATGAGCAGTTCTTC.

In its sample, this clonotype was seen a few times. V and J are TRBV10-3 and TRBJ2-1; D is unclear. Germline V gene data show CDR1 as ENHRY and CDR2 as SYGVKD. V lost 10 bases and J lost 0, with 16 bases in between. The CDR3 has 15 amino acids. As DNA, the CDR3 is TGTGCCACCGGTCGTCAGGACCACTCCTACAATGAGCAGTTCTTC. It codes for CATGRQDHSYNEQFF.

This clonotype was recorded at least ten times. V usage is TRBV9 and J usage is TRBJ1-1; TRBD1 agrees at 7 bases. Germline V gives CDR1 SGDLS, CDR2 YYNGEE. V trimming: 0 bases; J trimming: 4 bases; junction bases outside the gene matches: 6. CDR3 size: 15 residues. In DNA form, the CDR3 reads TGTGCCAGCAGCGTAGCTCCTACAGGGGCCACTGAAGCTTTCTTT. Its protein is CASSVAPTGATEAFF.

The chain is built from TRBV6-2 or TRBV6-3 and TRBJ2-7; 7 bases line up with TRBD2. The CDR3 is made up of 13 amino acids. The germline gives CDR1 MNHEY, CDR2 SVGEGT. J gave up 2 bases and V 5 bases, and 3 bases lay outside the gene matches. CDR3 sequence (DNA): TGTGCCAGCAGTACCCTAGCGGCCTACGAGCAGTACTTC. Protein: CASSTLAAYEQYF.

This clonotype has just a few counts. Here the CDR3 DNA reads TGTGCCAGCAGGAAAGAAGCGCGGGCTAGCTACGAGCAGTACTTC. Translation gives CASRKEARASYEQYF. V usage is TRBV28 and J usage is TRBJ2-7; a possible D gene is TRBD2 (5 bases). Germline CDR1 and CDR2: MDHEN and SYDVKM. V lost 6 bases, J lost 3 bases, and 18 bases lay in between. This CDR3 is built from 15 residues. The entire variable domain, with the rest obtained from reference TRBV28 and TRBJ2-7, is as follows: DVKVTQSSRYLVKRTGEKVFLECVQDMDHENMFWYRQDPGLGLRLIYFSYDVKMKEKGDIPEGYSVSREKKERFSLILESASTNQTSMYLCASRKEARASYEQYFGPGTRLTVT.

The chain joins TRBV9 to TRBJ2-7; TRBD1 is a possible D gene (6 bases). Germline V gene lookup returns CDR1 SGDLS and CDR2 YYNGEE. The V and J ends lost 3 bases and 13 bases respectively, with 23 bases between them. The CDR3 contains 14 residues. The CDR3 sequence: CASSDLGAAGLLYF. CDR3 coding DNA: TGTGCCAGCAGCGATCTGGGGGCGGCCGGGCTACTTTACTTC.

The rearrangement links TRBV29-1 to TRBJ1-1; no reliable D call. V lost 2 bases and J 0 bases, leaving 10 bases between the germline ends. From germline, CDR1 is SQVTM and CDR2 ANQGSEA. CDR3 size: 14 residues. The CDR3: CSVESMSLNTEAFF. The CDR3 bases are TGCAGCGTTGAAAGTATGAGCCTGAACACTGAAGCTTTCTTT.

The sample holds many counts of this clonotype. The rearrangement joins TRBV11-2 to TRBJ2-3; 12 nucleotides line up with TRBD2. The CDR3 consists of 14 residues. Germline CDR1 is SGHAT and CDR2 is FQNNGV. V lost 5 bases and J lost 9; bases outside the gene matches: 6. CDR3 in DNA: TGTGCCAGCAGCCCCACTAGCGGGAGGAACACGCAGTATTTT. Translating it yields CASSPTSGRNTQYF. Full variable domain (rest looked up from reference TRBV11-2 and TRBJ2-3): EAGVAQSPRYKIIEKRQSVAFWCNPISGHATLYWYQQILGQGPKLLIQFQNNGVVDDSQLPKDRFSAERLKGVDSTLKIQPAKLEDSAVYLCASSPTSGRNTQYFGPGTRLTVL.

The chain is built from TRBV6-2 or TRBV6-3 and TRBJ1-2; D uncertain. V was clipped by 6 bases and J by 4 bases, with 18 bases between them. The CDR3 runs to 15 residues. Germline loops: CDR1 MNHEY, CDR2 SVGEGT. Here the CDR3 DNA reads TGTGCCAGCAGACCTAGGACGGGCCGGGGCTATGGCTACACCTTC. Translation gives CASRPRTGRGYGYTF.

This clonotype was detected ten times or more. The J gene is TRBJ2-7, the V gene TRBV12-3 or TRBV12-4; tentative D call: TRBD1 (6 bases). Trimming stripped 3 bases from V and 3 bases from J, with 9 bases between. The CDR3 is made up of 13 amino acids. The CDR3 bases are TGTGCCAGCAGTTTTGGACAGTACTACGAGCAGTACTTC. This sequence encodes CASSFGQYYEQYF.